This T cell receptor (beta chain) stems from a study of shared clonotypes between healthy human individuals. Study-wide results and caveats: Deeper or shallower sequencing was expected to change how clonotypes are shared among donors.

Method: immunoSEQ multiplex PCR; TCRdb's copy keeps in-frame clones and lacks some. The top ten hold around 0.4% of the sample, which has some 2,500,000 clones, 85% to 95% seen once. CDR3 length: 15 residues. V shed 0 bases and J shed 1 base, with 9 bases lying between them. Germline V gene data show CDR1 as PRHDT and CDR2 as FYEKMQ (reference sequence). As concerns this clone: The antigen is undetermined.

V usage is TRBV13 and J usage is TRBJ1-1; the D is unclear. The source of this sequence is a man between 18 and 29 years old in good health. Some clones in this sample may be carry-over from other donors' samples. Sequenced: naive CD4+ T cells from PBMCs. The subset: CD45RA+ positively selected. The CDR3 is CASSLGPPGNTEAFF. CDR3 DNA: TGTGCCAGCAGCTTAGGCCCCCCAGGGAACACTGAAGCTTTCTTT.